This record concerns one TCR beta chain sequence. This entry is derived from a study of preoperative IRX-2 immunotherapy in early breast cancer. Germline V gives CDR1 SGHNT, CDR2 YENEEA. There are 16 residues in the CDR3. The ends were cut back, 0 bases at V and 4 bases at J, with 15 bases in the middle. Treatment meaning: preoperative locoregional IRX-2 cytokine immunotherapy. Only in-frame clones appear in the TCRdb table, and some are missing; sequencing was by immunoSEQ multiplex PCR. The sample includes under 11,000 clones, over 80% seen only once; the top ten take around 5.4%. This receptor was obtained from a human donor with breast cancer. Specimen: lymph node tissue, collected before IRX-2 immunotherapy. This chain connects TRBV11-3 to TRBJ1-1; D is perhaps TRBD1 (5 bases). The chain's CDR3 is CASSLDTQAGRTEAFF. The CDR3 region has the DNA TGTGCCAGCAGCTTAGATACACAGGCAGGGCGCACTGAAGCTTTCTTT.